This T cell receptor (beta chain) derives from a study of shared clonotypes between healthy human individuals. Study as a whole: For every donor, three CD4 naive, three CD4 memory, two CD8 naive and one CD8 memory plates were used. Study-wide results and limits: Despite large depth, sorted-subset datasets appeared incompletely sequenced.

Sequencing was performed with immunoSEQ multiplex PCR; in TCRdb, only in-frame clones are kept and a portion is missing. The sample lists about 2.1 million clones, roughly 91% occurring once. To note about this clone: Its antigen is unidentified.

Positively selected for CCR7, the CD45RO-negative cells used as naive CD8 cells excluded terminally differentiated effector memory CD45RA+ cells. This receptor was obtained from a man between 18 and 35 years old in good health. Some clones in this sample may be carry-over from other donors' samples. Sequences were obtained from naive CD8+ T cells from PBMCs.

Here the CDR3 DNA reads TGTGCCAGCACCTCGACAGGAGGGAACACTGAAGCTTTCTTT. Its protein product is CASTSTGGNTEAFF. The rearrangement links TRBV11-1 to TRBJ1-1; the D gene is possibly TRBD1 (6 bases). The germline V gene encodes CDR1 SGHAT and CDR2 FQDESV (reference sequence). V was trimmed by 7 bases and J by 1 base, leaving 13 bases between them. The CDR3 runs 14 residues. Based on the CDR3 plus reference TRBV11-1 and TRBJ1-1, the full variable domain is EAEVAQSPRYKITEKSQAVAFWCDPISGHATLYWYRQILGQGPELLVQFQDESVVDDSQLPKDRFSAERLKGVDSTLKIQPAELGDSAMYLCASTSTGGNTEAFFGQGTRLTVV.